What follows are 19 T cell receptor beta chains derived from one specimen sequenced in a study of radiation and T cells in renal cell carcinoma. The time point: baseline pretreatment blood. The treatment was: 15 Gy SBRT to primary tumor, nephrectomy 4 weeks later. Repertoires were generated with immunoSEQ multiplex PCR, while TCRdb's copy carries only in-frame clones and drops some. The table has 70,000 to 95,000 clones, 82% seen once. This specimen consisted of blood, obtained from a patient whose treatment included radiotherapy and nephrectomy. Source of these receptors: a man in his 60s with renal cell carcinoma.

The chain has TRBV28 and TRBJ1-4; D call uncertain. Trimming stripped 11 bases from V and 0 bases from J, with 19 bases between. The germline gives CDR1 MDHEN, CDR2 SYDVKM. The CDR3 totals 16 residues. DNA of the CDR3: TGTGCCGGAAGAGGGCAGCTACCGACAACTAATGAAAAACTGTTTTTT. Encoded protein: CAGRGQLPTTNEKLFF.

This clone was seen more than once but under ten times. The genes are TRBV27 and TRBJ2-5; 13 bases map to TRBD2. J lost 6 bases, V lost 6 bases, and 25 bases had no gene match. The CDR3 is made up of 21 amino acids. Germline V CDR1 and CDR2: MNHEY, SMNVEV (reference sequence). The CDR3 nucleotides are TGTGCCAGCAGCCGCGAGGTCGGGGGAACTAGCGGGAGGGCCGCATCGCAGACCCAGTACTTC. Its protein product is CASSREVGGTSGRAASQTQYF.

J is TRBJ2-2 and V is TRBV9; a possible D gene is TRBD1 (5 bases). This CDR3 has 16 amino acids. Germline assignment: CDR1 SGDLS and CDR2 YYNGEE. The ends were cut back, 0 bases at V and 5 bases at J, with 14 bases in the middle. The CDR3 region is CASSVVGTGRTGELFF. The CDR3 region has the DNA TGTGCCAGCAGCGTAGTCGGCACAGGTAGGACCGGGGAGCTGTTTTTT. Drawing the rest from reference TRBV9 and TRBJ2-2, the complete variable domain is DSGVTQTPKHLITATGQRVTLRCSPRSGDLSVYWYQQSLDQGLQFLIQYYNGEERAKGNILERFSAQQFPDLHSELNLSSLELGDSALYFCASSVVGTGRTGELFFGEGSRLTVL.

V and J are TRBV29-1 and TRBJ2-1, with a weak D call TRBD2 (6 bases). Between the trimmed V and J ends, which lost 6 bases and 0 bases, there was a span of 24 bases. The germline V gene has CDR1 SQVTM and CDR2 ANQGSEA. The length of the CDR3 is 18 residues. The CDR3, as DNA: TGCAGCGTCATTACGGGAGTTGAGTGGAGAGTCTCCTACAATGAGCAGTTCTTC. Its translation is CSVITGVEWRVSYNEQFF.

In this sample, this clone turned up once. The chain couples TRBV14 to TRBJ2-3; weak D call: TRBD2 (5 bases). The germline V gene has CDR1 SGHDN and CDR2 FVKESK. Trimming pared 1 base from V and 0 bases from J, leaving 8 bases between. CDR3 length: 15 residues. The CDR3 DNA reads TGTGCCAGCAGCCAAGTGTCGGGGAGCACAGATACGCAGTATTTT. Translating gives CASSQVSGSTDTQYF.

V usage is TRBV7-9 and J usage is TRBJ2-5, with 11 nucleotides matching TRBD2. Germline V gene sequence: CDR1 SEHNR, CDR2 FQNEAQ (reference sequence). This CDR3 is built from 15 residues. V lost 5 bases, J lost 2 bases, and 4 bases stayed unmatched. The CDR3 loop is CASSKLAGVQETQYF. The CDR3 DNA is TGTGCCAGCAGCAAACTAGCGGGAGTTCAAGAGACCCAGTACTTC.

The chain is built from TRBV28 and TRBJ1-1; TRBD1 matches 9 bases. This CDR3 comprises 18 residues. V was pared by 6 bases and J by 0 bases, with 14 bases of the junction left unmatched. In germline, CDR1 is MDHEN, CDR2 SYDVKM. The CDR3 region is CASSQQGATPSMNTEAFF. The CDR3 DNA sequence: TGTGCCAGCAGCCAACAGGGGGCAACCCCTTCCATGAACACTGAAGCTTTCTTT. Filled out from reference TRBV28 and TRBJ1-1, the complete variable domain reads DVKVTQSSRYLVKRTGEKVFLECVQDMDHENMFWYRQDPGLGLRLIYFSYDVKMKEKGDIPEGYSVSREKKERFSLILESASTNQTSMYLCASSQQGATPSMNTEAFFGQGTRLTVV.

The rearrangement joins TRBV5-1 to TRBJ1-6, with D perhaps TRBD1 (6 bases). This CDR3 is built from 17 residues. Germline V gene sequence: CDR1 SGHRS, CDR2 YFSETQ. Trimming took 0 bases from V and 7 from J, leaving 17 bases between them. CDR3 in amino acids: CASSLDLRKGENSPLHF. The DNA for the CDR3 is TGCGCCAGCAGCTTGGACTTGAGAAAGGGGGAGAATTCACCCCTCCACTTT.

This clone was recorded a few times. The rearrangement uses TRBV4-2 and TRBJ1-5; D gene unclear. This CDR3 has 12 amino acids. The V gene's germline CDR1 is LGHNA and CDR2 YNFKEQ. V was clipped by 1 base and J by 9 bases, with 7 bases between them. The chain's CDR3 is CASSQVRGPQHF. The CDR3 nucleotides are TGTGCCAGCAGCCAAGTACGGGGGCCCCAGCATTTT.

This clone was picked up many times. This sequence joins TRBV19 and TRBJ1-2; TRBD1 might be the D (6 bases). Looked up from germline, CDR1 is LNHDA and CDR2 is SQIVND (reference sequence). V lost 3 bases and J lost 5, with 10 bases in between. The CDR3 extends over 13 amino acids. Here the CDR3 reads CASSMDRAYGYTF. Written as DNA, the CDR3 is TGTGCCAGTAGTATGGACAGAGCTTATGGCTACACCTTC.

V gene TRBV5-1 combines with J gene TRBJ2-2, with 10 bases matching TRBD1. This CDR3 region has 15 residues. The junction had 3 bases not matched to a gene; V was cut back by 2 bases and J by 5 bases. Germline V gene lookup returns CDR1 SGHRS and CDR2 YFSETQ. CDR3 sequence (DNA): TGCGCCAGCAGCTTCCGGACAGGGGGGACCGGGGAGCTGTTTTTT. It is translated as CASSFRTGGTGELFF.

The rearrangement joins TRBV27 to TRBJ2-1; D might be TRBD2 (6 bases). In germline, CDR1 is MNHEY, CDR2 SMNVEV (reference sequence). This CDR3 is 14 amino acids long. Trimming stripped 8 bases from V and 4 bases from J, with 15 bases between. The CDR3 is CASQVRREYNEQFF. The CDR3 DNA is TGTGCCAGCCAGGTACGGCGGGAATACAATGAGCAGTTCTTC.

The chain combines TRBV7-7 with TRBJ2-5; D not resolved. The V gene's germline CDR1 is SSHAT and CDR2 FNYEAQ (reference sequence). V gave up 5 bases and J gave up 5 bases, with 18 bases separating them. This CDR3 has 15 residues. CDR3: CASSPQSPGGETQYF. CDR3 DNA sequence: TGTGCCAGCAGCCCGCAATCACCTGGTGGGGAGACCCAGTACTTC.

The chain is built from TRBV7-9 and TRBJ1-2; D unclear. V lost 2 bases, J lost 2 bases, and 6 bases lay in between. CDR1 is SEHNR, CDR2 FQNEAQ, per germline (reference sequence). The CDR3 contains 13 residues. The chain's CDR3 is CASSLYGNYGYTF. The DNA of the CDR3 is TGTGCCAGCAGCTTATACGGGAACTATGGCTACACCTTC.

This chain connects TRBV29-1 to TRBJ1-2; D not resolved. CDR3 size: 12 residues. Germline loops: CDR1 SQVTM, CDR2 ANQGSEA. Trimming cost V 2 bases and J 4 bases, with 8 bases left between them. The DNA for the CDR3 is TGCAGCGTTGAAAGAGCTCTCTATGGCTACACCTTC. This encodes CSVERALYGYTF.

This chain uses TRBV7-9 with TRBJ2-2; 8 bases agree with TRBD1. Germline V gene data show CDR1 as SEHNR and CDR2 as FQNEAQ (reference sequence). With 11 bases clipped from V and 1 base from J, the junction kept 9 bases outside the gene matches. The length of the CDR3 is 15 residues. Here the CDR3 reads CAGIQGAKNTGELFF. The CDR3 nucleotides read TGTGCCGGAATCCAGGGGGCGAAGAACACCGGGGAGCTGTTTTTT.

This chain links TRBV7-2 with TRBJ2-5, with 9 bases that match TRBD2. Germline-derived CDR1 and CDR2 are SGHTA and FQGNSA. The CDR3 length is 15 residues. Germline trimming cut 1 base from V and 5 bases from J; bases unmatched to any gene: 5. The CDR3 reads CASSLGGGRDETQYF. The CDR3 DNA is TGTGCCAGCAGCTTAGGGGGCGGGAGGGATGAGACCCAGTACTTC.

The chain links TRBV5-6 to TRBJ2-1, with D possibly matching TRBD2 (5 bases). Germline-derived CDR1 and CDR2 are SGHDT and YYEEEE. V was trimmed by 1 base and J by 5 bases, leaving 13 bases between them. This CDR3 contains 15 residues. CDR3 residues: CASSLRRTGNNEQFF. The CDR3, as DNA: TGTGCCAGCAGCTTGAGGAGGACTGGGAACAATGAGCAGTTCTTC. The full variable domain, rest sourced from reference TRBV5-6 and TRBJ2-1, is DAGVTQSPTHLIKTRGQQVTLRCSPKSGHDTVSWYQQALGQGPQFIFQYYEEEERQRGNFPDRFSGHQFPNYSSELNVNALLLGDSALYLCASSLRRTGNNEQFFGPGTRLTVL.

This chain connects TRBV15 to TRBJ2-1; no clear D gene. The CDR3 is 15 residues long. V shed 3 bases and J shed 0 bases, with 9 bases lying between them. The germline gives CDR1 LNHNV, CDR2 YYDKDF (reference sequence). DNA of the CDR3: TGTGCCACCAGCAGTGCCCCAGGCTCCTACAATGAGCAGTTCTTC. Its protein is CATSSAPGSYNEQFF.